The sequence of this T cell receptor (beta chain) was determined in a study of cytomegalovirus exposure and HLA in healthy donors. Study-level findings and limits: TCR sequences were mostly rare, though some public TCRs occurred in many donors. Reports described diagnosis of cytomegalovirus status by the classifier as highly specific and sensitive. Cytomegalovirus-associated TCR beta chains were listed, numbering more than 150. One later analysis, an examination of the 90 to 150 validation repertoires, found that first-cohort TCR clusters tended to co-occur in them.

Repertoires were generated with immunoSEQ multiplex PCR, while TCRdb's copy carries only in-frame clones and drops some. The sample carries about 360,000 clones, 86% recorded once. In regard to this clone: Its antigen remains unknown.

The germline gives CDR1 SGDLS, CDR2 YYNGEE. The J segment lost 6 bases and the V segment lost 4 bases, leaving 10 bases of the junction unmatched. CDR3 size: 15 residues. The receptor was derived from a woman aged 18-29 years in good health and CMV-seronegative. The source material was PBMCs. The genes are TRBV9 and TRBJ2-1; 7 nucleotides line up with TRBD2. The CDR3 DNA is TGTGCCAGCAGCCCAAGACTAGCCTTACCCAATGAGCAGTTCTTC. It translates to CASSPRLALPNEQFF.